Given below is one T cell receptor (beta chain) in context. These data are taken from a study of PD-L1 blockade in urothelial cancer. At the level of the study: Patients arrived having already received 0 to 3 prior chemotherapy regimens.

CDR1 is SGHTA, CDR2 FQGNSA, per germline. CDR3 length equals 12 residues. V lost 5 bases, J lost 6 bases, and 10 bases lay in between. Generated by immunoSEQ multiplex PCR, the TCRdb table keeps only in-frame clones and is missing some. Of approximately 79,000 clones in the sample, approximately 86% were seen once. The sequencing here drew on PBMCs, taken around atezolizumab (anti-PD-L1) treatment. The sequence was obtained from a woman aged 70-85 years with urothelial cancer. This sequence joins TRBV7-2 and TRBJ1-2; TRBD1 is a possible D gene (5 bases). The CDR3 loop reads CASSMTVDGYTF. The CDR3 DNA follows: TGTGCCAGCAGCATGACAGTTGATGGCTACACCTTC. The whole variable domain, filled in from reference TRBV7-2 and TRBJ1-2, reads GAGVSQSPSNKVTEKGKDVELRCDPISGHTALYWYRQSLGQGLEFLIYFQGNSAPDKSGLPSDRFSAERTGGSVSTLTIQRTQQEDSAVYLCASSMTVDGYTFGSGTRLTVV.